The 31 T cell receptor beta chains given below trace back to one sample, sequenced in a study of blood T cell repertoires in COVID-19. Sequenced by immunoSEQ multiplex PCR; TCRdb stores in-frame clones only, minus some. The sample lists more than 150,000 clones; 75% to 90% were seen once. Material for sequencing was peripheral blood. These receptors originate from a man in his 70s with active or convalescent COVID-19.

CDR3 bases: TGTGCCACCAGCAGTGGACTTTTAGAGACCCAGTACTTC. It translates to CATSSGLLETQYF. The chain has TRBV15 and TRBJ2-5; D perhaps matches TRBD2 (5 bases). The V gene's germline CDR1 is LNHNV and CDR2 YYDKDF (reference sequence). V was shortened by 3 bases and J by 4 bases, with 9 bases between the two germline ends. The CDR3 runs to 13 residues.

V usage is TRBV4-3 and J usage is TRBJ1-2; no definite D call. Germline assignment: CDR1 LGHNA and CDR2 YSLEER. Trimming left V 5 bases short and J 5 bases short, with 24 bases between. The CDR3 runs to 17 residues. The CDR3 region has the DNA TGCGCCAGCAGCGAACGTCGGGGATATTCAGATTTTTATGGCTACACCTTC. It codes for CASSERRGYSDFYGYTF.

V gene TRBV20-1 combines with J gene TRBJ2-1; weak D call: TRBD1 (5 bases). The germline V and J ends were trimmed by 3 bases and 4 bases, with 13 bases remaining between them. Germline CDR1 and CDR2: DFQATT and SNEGSKA (reference sequence). The CDR3 is 14 residues long. CDR3 sequence reads: CSASQGPLYNEQFF. CDR3 DNA: TGCAGTGCTAGTCAGGGTCCCTTGTACAATGAGCAGTTCTTC.

This rearrangement joins TRBV6-1 to TRBJ2-1; 9 nucleotides match TRBD1. The CDR3 is 15 amino acids. CDR1 MNHNS and CDR2 SASEGT come from the germline V gene. V lost 1 base to trimming and J lost 6 bases; unmatched junction nucleotides: 4. The CDR3 spells CASSEDETGGNEQFF. DNA of the CDR3: TGTGCCAGCAGTGAAGACGAGACAGGGGGCAATGAGCAGTTCTTC.

This clone was recorded only once. The chain employs TRBV5-4 and TRBJ2-6; D may be TRBD1 (6 bases). Trimming removed 3 bases at V and 0 bases at J, with 13 bases between. The germline V gene encodes CDR1 SGHNT and CDR2 YYREEE (reference sequence). The CDR3 loop spans 17 amino acids. The CDR3 region has the DNA TGTGCCAGCAGCTCGGGAACAGGGACCTCTGGGGCCAACGTCCTGACTTTC. Protein sequence: CASSSGTGTSGANVLTF.

CDR3 amino acids: CSASPLSAKNIQYF. DNA of the CDR3: TGCAGTGCTAGTCCATTGTCAGCCAAAAACATTCAGTACTTC. The chain joins TRBV20-1 to TRBJ2-4, with D hard to call. V lost 3 bases, J lost 0 bases, and 9 bases lay in between. Germline loops: CDR1 DFQATT, CDR2 SNEGSKA (reference sequence). The CDR3 covers 14 residues.

This clone appeared a single time. The chain is built from TRBV4-3 and TRBJ2-3; TRBD2 matches at 10 bases. Germline assignment: CDR1 LGHNA and CDR2 YSLEER. The CDR3 runs 16 residues. V dropped 0 bases and J dropped 5; count of bases not matched to a gene: 5. The CDR3 is CASSQDTSGAEDTQYF. CDR3 nucleotide sequence: TGCGCCAGCAGCCAAGATACTAGCGGGGCGGAAGATACGCAGTATTTT.

V usage is TRBV3-1 (or the pseudogene TRBV3-2) and J usage is TRBJ1-1, with 7 bases that match TRBD1. Unmatched junction bases numbered 6, after V lost 3 bases and J lost 5 bases. There are 14 residues in the CDR3. Germline CDR1 reads LGHDT; CDR2 reads YNNKEL (reference sequence). CDR3 region: CASSQSFRGTEAFF. In DNA, the CDR3 is TGTGCCAGCAGCCAGTCCTTCAGGGGGACTGAAGCTTTCTTT.

The chain joins TRBV29-1 to TRBJ2-5; 9 positions agree with TRBD2. The CDR3 is 13 residues long. Germline CDR1 SQVTM, CDR2 ANQGSEA. V lost 4 bases, J lost 5 bases, and 5 bases stayed unmatched. The DNA of the CDR3 is TGCAGCGTTGGCGGGGGGGCGTTTGAGACCCAGTACTTC. Amino acids: CSVGGGAFETQYF.

This chain links TRBV9 with TRBJ2-5; 11 nucleotides agree with TRBD2. CDR1 and CDR2 from the germline V gene are SGDLS and YYNGEE. J was trimmed by 5 bases and V by 3 bases; bases with no gene match: 9. The CDR3 runs 16 residues. CDR3 protein: CASSDLSGGAGETQYF. The CDR3 DNA reads as TGTGCCAGCAGCGACCTTAGCGGGGGGGCTGGGGAGACCCAGTACTTC.

This chain links TRBV19 with TRBJ2-3; D unresolved. Germline-derived CDR1 and CDR2 are LNHDA and SQIVND (reference sequence). The CDR3 is made up of 11 amino acids. V lost 2 bases and J 5 bases, leaving 2 bases between the germline ends. DNA of the CDR3: TGTGCCAGTAGTATACAAGATACGCAGTATTTT. This sequence encodes CASSIQDTQYF.

The chain carries TRBV7-9 and TRBJ1-1; TRBD1 aligns across 7 bases. Germline V lookup: CDR1 SEHNR, CDR2 FQNEAQ (reference sequence). With 5 bases clipped from V and 3 bases from J, the junction kept 15 bases outside the gene matches. The CDR3 is 17 residues long. The CDR3 DNA is TGTGCCAGCAGCGTATGGGGGGTGACAGGGTTACACACTGAAGCTTTCTTT. This gives the protein CASSVWGVTGLHTEAFF.

The chain has TRBV5-1 and TRBJ2-7, with a possible D match to TRBD2 (5 bases). This CDR3 region has 13 residues. Germline loops: CDR1 SGHRS, CDR2 YFSETQ. Trimming left V 6 bases short and J 3 bases short, with 13 bases between. Written as DNA, the CDR3 is TGCGCCAGCACCCCGAGCGGTAACTACGAGCAGTACTTC. Encoded protein: CASTPSGNYEQYF.

The rearrangement links TRBV10-2 to TRBJ2-3; TRBD2 might be the D (6 bases). CDR3 length: 17 amino acids. Germline CDR1 is WSHSY and CDR2 is SAAADI. V shed 2 bases and J shed 4 bases, with 19 bases lying between them. CDR3 loop: CASSEPPLAYPPDTQYF. The CDR3, as DNA: TGCGCCAGCAGTGAGCCCCCACTAGCCTACCCCCCAGATACGCAGTATTTT.

The rearrangement links TRBV7-8 to TRBJ1-6, with 8 bases identical to TRBD1. This CDR3 spans 14 amino acids. Germline CDR1 SGHVS, CDR2 FQNEAQ. V shed 5 bases, J shed 9 bases, and the junction held 6 bases outside the gene matches. The CDR3 spells CASSETGAGSPLHF. The CDR3 nucleotides read TGTGCCAGCAGCGAGACAGGGGCCGGTTCACCCCTCCACTTT.

This chain joins TRBV7-2 and TRBJ2-6, with 7 nucleotides matching TRBD1. Germline V gives CDR1 SGHTA, CDR2 FQGNSA. Trimming cost V 8 bases and J 0 bases; bases outside gene matches: 4. The CDR3 has 15 amino acids. CDR3 protein: CASAGGYSGANVLTF. CDR3 DNA sequence: TGTGCCAGCGCAGGGGGATACTCTGGGGCCAACGTCCTGACTTTC.

The chain combines TRBV20-1 with TRBJ2-2; D is unclear. Trimming shortened V by 3 bases and J by 8 bases, and 13 bases separated the two germline ends. The CDR3 extends over 13 amino acids. Per germline, CDR1 DFQATT and CDR2 SNEGSKA (reference sequence). CDR3 nucleotides: TGCAGTGCTAGTGACGGGTACCAGGGGGAGCTGTTTTTT. It yields the protein CSASDGYQGELFF.

This chain joins TRBV4-3 and TRBJ2-1, with TRBD2 matching over 13 bases. Germline CDR1 LGHNA, CDR2 YSLEER. The junction had 9 bases not matched to a gene; V was cut back by 0 bases and J by 7 bases. The CDR3 is made up of 18 amino acids. In DNA, the CDR3 is TGCGCCAGCAGCCAAGATCATTACGGGACTAGCGGGAAAAATGAGCAGTTCTTC. Amino acid sequence: CASSQDHYGTSGKNEQFF.

This chain uses TRBV25-1 with TRBJ2-7, with 12 nucleotides matching TRBD2. The CDR3 consists of 14 residues. CDR1 and CDR2 from the germline V gene are MGHDK and SYGVNS. V was pared by 6 bases and J by 1 base, with 1 base of the junction left unmatched. CDR3 region: CASRGLAGSYEQYF. Here the CDR3 DNA reads TGTGCCAGCAGAGGACTAGCGGGGTCCTACGAGCAGTACTTC.

The V gene is TRBV20-1, the J gene TRBJ2-1; 12 nucleotides agree with TRBD2. Looked up from germline, CDR1 is DFQATT and CDR2 is SNEGSKA (reference sequence). CDR3 size: 15 residues. After removal of 3 bases from V and 9 bases from J, the junction contained 9 bases not matched to a gene. The CDR3 DNA reads TGCAGTGCTAGTCGGCTAGCGGGAGGGCCGGGTGAGCAGTTCTTC. This codes for CSASRLAGGPGEQFF.

The chain uses TRBV3-1 (or the pseudogene TRBV3-2) and TRBJ2-5, with a weak D call TRBD2 (7 bases). Trimming cost V 8 bases and J 4 bases, with 14 bases left between them. Germline V gene lookup returns CDR1 LGHDT and CDR2 YNNKEL (reference sequence). There are 13 residues in the CDR3. CDR3 in amino acids: CASLNRGGETQYF. The CDR3 coding sequence is TGTGCCAGCCTTAATAGGGGGGGAGAGACCCAGTACTTC.

CDR3 nucleotide sequence: TGTGCCAGCAGCTTAAGCGGGGTCACCTACGAGCAGTACTTC. Translation: CASSLSGVTYEQYF. The rearrangement links TRBV7-2 to TRBJ2-7; 7 bases align to TRBD2. Looked up from germline, CDR1 is SGHTA and CDR2 is FQGNSA. This CDR3 contains 14 residues. The ends lost 2 bases at V and 2 bases at J; junction bases unmatched: 3.

The chain carries TRBV6-2 or TRBV6-3 and TRBJ1-5; a weak D match, TRBD1 (5 bases). Germline CDR1 is MNHEY and CDR2 is SVGEGT. This CDR3 comprises 17 residues. Trimming took 0 bases from V and 1 from J, leaving 13 bases between them. The CDR3 bases are TGTGCCAGCAGTTACTCGATGGGGGGAAGGAGCAATCAGCCCCAGCATTTT. As protein: CASSYSMGGRSNQPQHF.

The count of this clone is one. This sequence joins TRBV27 and TRBJ2-3, with a possible D match to TRBD1 (5 bases). The CDR3 extends over 13 amino acids. The germline V gene encodes CDR1 MNHEY and CDR2 SMNVEV (reference sequence). Trimming took off 5 bases at V and 4 bases at J, with 10 bases between the two ends. In DNA form, the CDR3 reads TGTGCCAGCAGTATCAGGGATGCAGATACGCAGTATTTT. Translating gives CASSIRDADTQYF.

This chain uses TRBV28 with TRBJ2-1; 8 bases align to TRBD2. The CDR3 spans 17 residues. After removal of 4 bases from V and 3 bases from J, the junction contained 11 bases not matched to a gene. Germline-derived CDR1 and CDR2 are MDHEN and SYDVKM. The CDR3 sequence is CASSSTPGTSDYNEQFF. CDR3 bases: TGTGCCAGCAGTTCCACCCCCGGGACTAGTGACTACAATGAGCAGTTCTTC.

The gene calls are TRBV7-7 and TRBJ2-7, with D maybe TRBD1 (6 bases). The CDR3 totals 16 residues. Trimming shortened V by 4 bases and J by 1 base, and 17 bases separated the two germline ends. Germline V gene data show CDR1 as SSHAT and CDR2 as FNYEAQ (reference sequence). CDR3 region: CASSCWTTGQSYEQYF. CDR3 DNA sequence: TGTGCCAGCAGCTGCTGGACAACCGGACAGTCCTACGAGCAGTACTTC.

This clone was recorded only once. The rearrangement joins TRBV30 to TRBJ2-4; D might be TRBD1 (5 bases). V lost 2 bases and J lost 4, with 6 bases in between. There are 12 residues in the CDR3. CDR1 and CDR2 (germline): GTSNPN, SVGIG (reference sequence). The CDR3 region has the DNA TGTGCCTGGAGTAAGGGGAAAAACATTCAGTACTTC. Translating it yields CAWSKGKNIQYF.

The CDR3 DNA reads as TGCAGCGTTGTAGGAGATACGAACACCGGGGAGCTGTTTTTT. Protein product: CSVVGDTNTGELFF. The chain couples TRBV29-1 to TRBJ2-2; D remains unclear. Trimming pared 4 bases from V and 0 bases from J, leaving 9 bases between. This CDR3 is 14 amino acids long. The germline gives CDR1 SQVTM, CDR2 ANQGSEA.

V and J are TRBV24-1 and TRBJ2-3; weak D call: TRBD1 (6 bases). Germline lookup yields CDR1 KGHDR and CDR2 SFDVKD. The CDR3 covers 13 residues. V was cut by 5 bases and J by 2 bases, with 7 bases left in between. This CDR3 is CATSGDNTDTQYF. DNA of the CDR3: TGTGCCACCAGTGGGGACAACACAGATACGCAGTATTTT.

The genes are TRBV7-9 and TRBJ2-6; no firm D call. Germline V CDR1 and CDR2: SEHNR, FQNEAQ (reference sequence). The CDR3 sequence is 18 residues long. V was cut by 2 bases and J by 1 base, with 15 bases left in between. The CDR3 is CASSLKSQSLSGANVLTF. Here the CDR3 DNA reads TGTGCCAGCAGCTTAAAATCGCAGTCCTTATCTGGGGCCAACGTCCTGACTTTC.

The gene calls are TRBV10-3 and TRBJ2-2; TRBD1 aligns across 9 bases. After removal of 6 bases from V and 5 bases from J, the junction contained 13 bases not matched to a gene. Germline V gene sequence: CDR1 ENHRY, CDR2 SYGVKD. The CDR3 runs to 17 residues. CDR3 nucleotide sequence: TGTGCCATCAGAGATATAGACAGGGGGGTGAGGACCGGGGAGCTGTTTTTT. This gives the protein CAIRDIDRGVRTGELFF.